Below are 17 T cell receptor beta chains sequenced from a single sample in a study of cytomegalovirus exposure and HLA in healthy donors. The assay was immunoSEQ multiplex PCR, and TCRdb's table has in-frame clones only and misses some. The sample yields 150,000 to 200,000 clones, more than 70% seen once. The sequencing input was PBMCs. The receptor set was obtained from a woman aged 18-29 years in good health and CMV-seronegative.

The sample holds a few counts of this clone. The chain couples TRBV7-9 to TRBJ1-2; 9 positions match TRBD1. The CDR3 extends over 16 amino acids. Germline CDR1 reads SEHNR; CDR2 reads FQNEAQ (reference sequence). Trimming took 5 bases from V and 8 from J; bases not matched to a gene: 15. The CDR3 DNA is TGTGCCAGCAGCGGCCGGCCCGGGACAGGGAATGGAGGCTACACCTTC. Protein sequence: CASSGRPGTGNGGYTF.

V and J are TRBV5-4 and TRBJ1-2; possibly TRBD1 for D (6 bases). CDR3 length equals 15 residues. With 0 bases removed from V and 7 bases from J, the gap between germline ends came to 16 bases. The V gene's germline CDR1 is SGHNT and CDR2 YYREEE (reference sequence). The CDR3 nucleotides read TGTGCCAGCAGCTTGGCGGGGGGCTCATTGTTTGGCTACACCTTC. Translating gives CASSLAGGSLFGYTF.

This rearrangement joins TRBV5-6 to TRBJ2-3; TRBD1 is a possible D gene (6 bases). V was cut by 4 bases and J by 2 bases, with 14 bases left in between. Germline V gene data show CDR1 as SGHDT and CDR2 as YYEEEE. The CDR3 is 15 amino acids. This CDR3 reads CASSGQTGFTDTQYF. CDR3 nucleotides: TGTGCCAGCAGCGGACAAACAGGGTTCACAGATACGCAGTATTTT.

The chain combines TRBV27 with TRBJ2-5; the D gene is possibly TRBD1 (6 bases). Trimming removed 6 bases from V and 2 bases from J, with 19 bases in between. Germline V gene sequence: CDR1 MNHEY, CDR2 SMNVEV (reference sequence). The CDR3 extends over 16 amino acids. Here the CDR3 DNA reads TGTGCCAGCAGACTTATTGGGACACCGATGCAAGAGACCCAGTACTTC. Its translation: CASRLIGTPMQETQYF.

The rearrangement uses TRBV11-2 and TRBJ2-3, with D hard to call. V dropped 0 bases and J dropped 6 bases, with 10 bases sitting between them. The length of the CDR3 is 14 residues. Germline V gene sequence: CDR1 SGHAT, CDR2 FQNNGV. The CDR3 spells CASSLEVGDDTQYF. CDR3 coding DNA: TGTGCCAGCAGCTTAGAAGTGGGCGACGATACGCAGTATTTT.

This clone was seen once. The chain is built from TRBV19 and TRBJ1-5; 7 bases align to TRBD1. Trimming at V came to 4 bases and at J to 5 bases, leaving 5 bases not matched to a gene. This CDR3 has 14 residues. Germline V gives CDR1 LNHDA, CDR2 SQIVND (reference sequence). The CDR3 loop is CASSTGTVDQPQHF. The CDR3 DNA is TGTGCCAGTAGTACCGGGACAGTCGATCAGCCCCAGCATTTT.

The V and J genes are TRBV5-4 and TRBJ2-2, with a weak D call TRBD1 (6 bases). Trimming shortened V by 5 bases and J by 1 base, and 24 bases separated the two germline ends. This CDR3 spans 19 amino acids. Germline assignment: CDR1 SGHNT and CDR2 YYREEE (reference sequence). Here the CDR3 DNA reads TGTGCCAGCAGTCCCTGGTTGGGGGCCCAGGCTAAGAACACCGGGGAGCTGTTTTTT. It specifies CASSPWLGAQAKNTGELFF.

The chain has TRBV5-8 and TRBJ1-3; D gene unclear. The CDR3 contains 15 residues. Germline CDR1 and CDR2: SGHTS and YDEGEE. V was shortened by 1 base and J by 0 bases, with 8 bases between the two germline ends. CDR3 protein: CASSLITISGNTIYF. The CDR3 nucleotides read TGTGCCAGCAGCTTGATCACAATCTCTGGAAACACCATATATTTT.

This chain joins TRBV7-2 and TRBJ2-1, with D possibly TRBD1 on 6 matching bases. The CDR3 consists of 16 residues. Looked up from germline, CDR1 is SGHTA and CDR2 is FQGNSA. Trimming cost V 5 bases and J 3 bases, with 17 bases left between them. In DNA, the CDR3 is TGTGCCAGCAGCCCTGCTAGGGGGACCAACTACAATGAGCAGTTCTTC. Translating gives CASSPARGTNYNEQFF.

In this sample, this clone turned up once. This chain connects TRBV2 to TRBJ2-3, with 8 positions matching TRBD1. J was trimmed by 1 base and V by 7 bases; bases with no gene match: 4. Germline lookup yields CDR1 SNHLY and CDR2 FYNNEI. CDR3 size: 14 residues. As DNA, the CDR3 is TGTGCCAGCACTGGACAGGGCGGCACAGATACGCAGTATTTT. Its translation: CASTGQGGTDTQYF.

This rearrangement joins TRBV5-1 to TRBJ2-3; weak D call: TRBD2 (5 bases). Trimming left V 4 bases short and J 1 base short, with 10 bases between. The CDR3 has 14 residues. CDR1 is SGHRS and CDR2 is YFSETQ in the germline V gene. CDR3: CASSPGGRTDTQYF. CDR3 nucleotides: TGCGCCAGCAGCCCCGGAGGTCGCACAGATACGCAGTATTTT.

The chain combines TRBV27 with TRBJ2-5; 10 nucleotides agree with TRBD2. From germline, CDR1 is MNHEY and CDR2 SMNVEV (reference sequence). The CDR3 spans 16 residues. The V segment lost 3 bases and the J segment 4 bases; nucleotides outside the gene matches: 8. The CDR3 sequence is CASSFLTSGIAETQYF. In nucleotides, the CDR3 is TGTGCCAGCAGTTTTCTTACTAGCGGGATTGCAGAGACCCAGTACTTC.

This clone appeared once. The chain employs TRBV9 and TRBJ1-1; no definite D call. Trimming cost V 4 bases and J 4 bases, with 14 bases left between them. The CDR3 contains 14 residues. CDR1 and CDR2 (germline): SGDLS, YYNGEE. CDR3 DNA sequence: TGTGCCAGCAGCCTTACACCCGCGGGCACTGAAGCTTTCTTT. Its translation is CASSLTPAGTEAFF.

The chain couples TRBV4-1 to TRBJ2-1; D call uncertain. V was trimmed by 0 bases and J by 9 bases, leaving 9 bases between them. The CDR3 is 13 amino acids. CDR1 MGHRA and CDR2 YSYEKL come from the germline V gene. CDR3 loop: CASSQDWSVEQFF. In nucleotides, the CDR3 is TGCGCCAGCAGCCAAGATTGGTCGGTTGAGCAGTTCTTC.

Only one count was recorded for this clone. CDR3 protein: CASSVLLTGKGKLFF. The CDR3 DNA follows: TGTGCCAGCAGTGTACTACTGACAGGGAAGGGAAAACTGTTTTTT. V is TRBV6-1 and J is TRBJ1-4; 7 bases align to TRBD1. Germline V gene sequence: CDR1 MNHNS, CDR2 SASEGT. CDR3 size: 15 residues. The V and J ends lost 4 bases and 10 bases, in that order; junction bases with no gene match: 12.

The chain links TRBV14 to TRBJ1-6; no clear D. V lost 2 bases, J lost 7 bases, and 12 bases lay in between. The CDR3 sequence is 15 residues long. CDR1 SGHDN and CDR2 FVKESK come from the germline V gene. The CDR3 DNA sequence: TGTGCCAGCAGCCAATCGGGAGGTCTCAATTCACCCCTCCACTTT. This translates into CASSQSGGLNSPLHF.

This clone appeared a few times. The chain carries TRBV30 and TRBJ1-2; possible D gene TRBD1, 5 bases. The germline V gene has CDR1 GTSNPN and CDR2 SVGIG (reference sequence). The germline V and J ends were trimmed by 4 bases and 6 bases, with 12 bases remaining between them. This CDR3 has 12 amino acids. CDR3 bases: TGTGCCTGGAATGGGGCGTCCGATGGCTACACCTTC. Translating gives CAWNGASDGYTF.